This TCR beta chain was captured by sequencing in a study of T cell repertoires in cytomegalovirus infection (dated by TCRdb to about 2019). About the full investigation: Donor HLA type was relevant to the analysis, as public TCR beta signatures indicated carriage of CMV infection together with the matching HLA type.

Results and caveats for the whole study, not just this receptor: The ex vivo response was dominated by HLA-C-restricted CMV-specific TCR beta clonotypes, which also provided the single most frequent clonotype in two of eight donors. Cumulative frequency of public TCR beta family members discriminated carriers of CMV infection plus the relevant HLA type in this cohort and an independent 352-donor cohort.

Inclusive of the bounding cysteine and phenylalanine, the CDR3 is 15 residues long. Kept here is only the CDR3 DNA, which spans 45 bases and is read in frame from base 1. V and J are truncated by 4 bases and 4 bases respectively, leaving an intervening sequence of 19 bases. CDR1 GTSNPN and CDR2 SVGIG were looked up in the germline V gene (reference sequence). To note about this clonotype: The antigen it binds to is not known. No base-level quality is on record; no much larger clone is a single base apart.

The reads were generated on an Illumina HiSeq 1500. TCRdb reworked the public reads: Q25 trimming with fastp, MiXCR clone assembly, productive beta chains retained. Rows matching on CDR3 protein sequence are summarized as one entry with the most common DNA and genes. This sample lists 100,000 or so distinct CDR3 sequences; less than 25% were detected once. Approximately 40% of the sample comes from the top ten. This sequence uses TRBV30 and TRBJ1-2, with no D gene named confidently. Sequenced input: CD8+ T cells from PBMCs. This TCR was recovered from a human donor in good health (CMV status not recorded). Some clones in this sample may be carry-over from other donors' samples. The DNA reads TGTGCCTGGATAGACAAGGCAGGCGTCCCCTATGGCTACACCTTC. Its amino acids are CAWIDKAGVPYGYTF.